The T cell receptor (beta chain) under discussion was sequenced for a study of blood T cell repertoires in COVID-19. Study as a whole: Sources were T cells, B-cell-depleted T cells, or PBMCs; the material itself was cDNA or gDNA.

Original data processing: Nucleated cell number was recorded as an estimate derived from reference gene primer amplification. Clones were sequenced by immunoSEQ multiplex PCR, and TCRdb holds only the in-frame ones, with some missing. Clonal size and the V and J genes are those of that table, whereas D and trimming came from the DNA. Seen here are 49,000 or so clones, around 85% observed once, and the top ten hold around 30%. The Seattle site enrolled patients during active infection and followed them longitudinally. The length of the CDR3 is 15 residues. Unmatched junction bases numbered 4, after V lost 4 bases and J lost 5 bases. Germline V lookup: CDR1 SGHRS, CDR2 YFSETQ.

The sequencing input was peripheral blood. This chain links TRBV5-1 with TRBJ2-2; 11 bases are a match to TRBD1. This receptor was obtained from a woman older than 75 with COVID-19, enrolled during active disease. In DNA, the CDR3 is TGCGCCAGCAGCCCGGGACAGGGGGGTACCGGGGAGCTGTTTTTT. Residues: CASSPGQGGTGELFF.